These 19 T cell receptor beta chains were all obtained from the same sample, sequenced in a study of blood T cell repertoires in COVID-19. Generated by immunoSEQ multiplex PCR, the TCRdb table keeps only in-frame clones and is missing some. Of about 200,000 clones in the sample, about 80% were seen once. Input material: PBMCs or T cells enriched from blood (not recorded which). These receptors were collected from a man aged 35-49 years who had recovered from COVID-19.

This clone was seen a handful of times. V usage is TRBV6-1 and J usage is TRBJ1-2, with 7 positions matching TRBD1. Germline V CDR1 and CDR2: MNHNS, SASEGT. The CDR3 is made up of 18 amino acids. V lost 0 bases and J lost 5; bases outside the gene matches: 15. CDR3 sequence reads: CASSEAKGLTGKKYGYTF. DNA for the CDR3: TGTGCCAGCAGTGAAGCAAAAGGTTTGACAGGGAAAAAGTATGGCTACACCTTC.

The CDR3 here is CASSQGTARYGNQPQHF. CDR3 nucleotide sequence: TGCGCCAGCAGCCAAGGAACAGCCAGATATGGCAATCAGCCCCAGCATTTT. The chain joins TRBV4-3 to TRBJ1-5, with D uncertain. This CDR3 region has 17 residues. Trimming left V 1 base short and J 2 bases short, with 15 bases between. CDR1 and CDR2 (germline): LGHNA, YSLEER.

Turning to this clone: The identical CDR3 is also encoded by other nucleotide sequences in the sample. V is TRBV5-4 and J is TRBJ1-2, with D possibly being TRBD1 (5 bases). Trimming removed 4 bases at V and 4 bases at J, with 8 bases between. Per germline, CDR1 SGHNT and CDR2 YYREEE (reference sequence). CDR3 length: 12 amino acids. The CDR3 sequence is CASSLDSYGYTF. The CDR3 DNA follows: TGTGCCAGCAGCCTCGACAGCTATGGCTACACCTTC.

The sample holds one count of this clone. The chain uses TRBV5-1 and TRBJ2-7, with 7 bases aligning to TRBD1. Trimming took 4 bases from V and 5 from J; bases not matched to a gene: 9. The germline CDR1 and CDR2 sequences are SGHRS and YFSETQ. The CDR3 consists of 14 residues. In DNA, the CDR3 is TGCGCCAGCAGCCCGGGCGACAGGGTCGACGAGCAGTACTTC. It encodes CASSPGDRVDEQYF.

Only one count was recorded for this clone. This rearrangement joins TRBV3-1 (or the pseudogene TRBV3-2) to TRBJ1-2, with 10 bases matching TRBD1. CDR1 and CDR2 from the germline V gene are LGHDT and YNNKEL (reference sequence). The length of the CDR3 is 15 residues. The junction had 6 bases not matched to a gene; V was cut back by 5 bases and J by 3 bases. CDR3 residues: CASSYPGQGDYGYTF. The DNA for the CDR3 is TGTGCCAGCAGCTACCCAGGACAGGGGGACTATGGCTACACCTTC.

This chain uses TRBV29-1 with TRBJ1-2, with 8 positions matching TRBD1. There are 14 residues in the CDR3. V shed 2 bases, J shed 8 bases, and the junction held 10 bases outside the gene matches. CDR1 and CDR2 from the germline V gene are SQVTM and ANQGSEA. Here the CDR3 DNA reads TGCAGCGTTGAATCCCGGACAGGGTATTCGGGCTACACCTTC. It translates to CSVESRTGYSGYTF.

This chain uses TRBV19 with TRBJ1-1, with D possibly matching TRBD1 (5 bases). V was cut by 4 bases and J by 4 bases, with 16 bases left in between. The CDR3 has 15 amino acids. CDR1 and CDR2 (germline): LNHDA, SQIVND (reference sequence). The CDR3 region is CASSTPRGGSTEAFF. The CDR3 DNA follows: TGTGCCAGTAGTACCCCCCGGGGGGGGAGCACTGAAGCTTTCTTT.

This clone was detected once. The V and J genes are TRBV5-1 and TRBJ2-7, with 7 bases lining up with TRBD2. Germline V CDR1 and CDR2: SGHRS, YFSETQ. The length of the CDR3 is 14 residues. V shed 4 bases, J shed 3 bases, and the junction held 7 bases outside the gene matches. The CDR3 DNA sequence: TGCGCCAGCAGCGCCGCCGGGACTATCTACGAGCAGTACTTC. It yields the protein CASSAAGTIYEQYF. Full variable domain (rest looked up from reference TRBV5-1 and TRBJ2-7): KAGVTQTPRYLIKTRGQQVTLSCSPISGHRSVSWYQQTPGQGLQFLFEYFSETQRNKGNFPGRFSGRQFSNSRSEMNVSTLELGDSALYLCASSAAGTIYEQYFGPGTRLTVT.

This clone was seen only once. The chain uses TRBV3-1 (or the pseudogene TRBV3-2) and TRBJ1-2; 10 bases agree with TRBD1. Trimming cost V 1 base and J 0 bases; bases outside gene matches: 8. Germline assignment: CDR1 LGHDT and CDR2 YNNKEL (reference sequence). The CDR3 is 18 amino acids. CDR3 in amino acids: CASSQVSGQGLANYGYTF. The DNA of the CDR3 is TGTGCCAGCAGCCAAGTTTCGGGACAGGGGTTAGCTAACTATGGCTACACCTTC.

This chain uses TRBV6-5 with TRBJ1-4, with TRBD1 matching 12 bases. Germline lookup yields CDR1 MNHEY and CDR2 SVGAGI. This CDR3 comprises 15 residues. The J segment lost 8 bases and the V segment lost 5 bases, leaving 6 bases of the junction unmatched. The CDR3 nucleotides are TGTGCCAGCAGTCTAGGGACAGGGGGCTGGGAAAAACTGTTTTTT. The encoded protein is CASSLGTGGWEKLFF.

The chain carries TRBV7-2 and TRBJ1-5, with 11 bases lining up with TRBD1. Germline V gives CDR1 SGHTA, CDR2 FQGNSA. There are 14 residues in the CDR3. The junction had 4 bases not matched to a gene; V was cut back by 6 bases and J by 6 bases. CDR3 sequence (DNA): TGTGCCAGCAGTCGGACAGGGGGCATTCAGCCCCAGCATTTT. Translating gives CASSRTGGIQPQHF. The whole variable domain, remainder taken from reference TRBV7-2 and TRBJ1-5, is GAGVSQSPSNKVTEKGKDVELRCDPISGHTALYWYRQSLGQGLEFLIYFQGNSAPDKSGLPSDRFSAERTGGSVSTLTIQRTQQEDSAVYLCASSRTGGIQPQHFGDGTRLSIL.

The rearrangement uses TRBV30 and TRBJ1-3; D may be TRBD1 (6 bases). V was trimmed by 5 bases and J by 1 base, leaving 15 bases between them. Germline V gene sequence: CDR1 GTSNPN, CDR2 SVGIG (reference sequence). The CDR3 is made up of 15 amino acids. CDR3 nucleotide sequence: TGTGCCTGGCAGGGAACACAGGGATCTGGAAACACCATATATTTT. Translating gives CAWQGTQGSGNTIYF.

The CDR3 reads CASSLKPGPGVPQHF. The CDR3 DNA reads as TGTGCCAGCAGCCTCAAACCGGGACCGGGGGTTCCCCAGCATTTT. The V and J genes are TRBV7-2 and TRBJ1-5, with D possibly TRBD1 on 5 matching bases. Per the germline V gene, CDR1 is SGHTA and CDR2 is FQGNSA. V was cut by 5 bases and J by 10 bases, with 21 bases left in between. The CDR3 has 15 residues.

This clone has just one count. This sequence joins TRBV27 and TRBJ1-2; 10 positions match TRBD1. The CDR3 consists of 14 residues. Germline V gene data show CDR1 as MNHEY and CDR2 as SMNVEV (reference sequence). J was trimmed by 6 bases and V by 0 bases; bases with no gene match: 1. The CDR3 is CASSLSTGGDGYTF. Here the CDR3 DNA reads TGTGCCAGCAGTTTATCGACAGGGGGCGATGGCTACACCTTC.

This chain connects TRBV5-4 to TRBJ1-2; 7 bases agree with TRBD1. Germline CDR1 SGHNT, CDR2 YYREEE (reference sequence). J was trimmed by 4 bases and V by 4 bases; bases with no gene match: 10. The CDR3 consists of 15 residues. CDR3 sequence: CASSPTGSSTYGYTF. CDR3 DNA: TGTGCCAGCAGCCCGACAGGGAGTAGTACCTATGGCTACACCTTC. Using reference TRBV5-4 and TRBJ1-2 for the parts outside the CDR3, the full variable domain is ETGVTQSPTHLIKTRGQQVTLRCSSQSGHNTVSWYQQALGQGPQFIFQYYREEENGRGNFPPRFSGLQFPNYSSELNVNALELDDSALYLCASSPTGSSTYGYTFGSGTRLTVV.

This rearrangement joins TRBV28 to TRBJ1-2, with TRBD1 matching over 8 bases. This CDR3 is 14 amino acids long. V lost 5 bases to trimming and J lost 5 bases; unmatched junction nucleotides: 7. In germline, CDR1 is MDHEN, CDR2 SYDVKM. The CDR3: CASSIPGQGYGYTF. As DNA, the CDR3 is TGTGCCAGCAGTATCCCAGGACAGGGATATGGCTACACCTTC.

In nucleotides, the CDR3 is TGTGCCAGCAGCGTTCATCCAGGGCGGGACGCCTACGAGCAGTACTTC. Residues: CASSVHPGRDAYEQYF. The chain recombines TRBV9 with TRBJ2-7, with D perhaps matching TRBD2 (6 bases). CDR1 SGDLS and CDR2 YYNGEE come from the germline V gene. Trimming pared 2 bases from V and 2 bases from J, leaving 17 bases between. The CDR3 runs 16 residues.

V and J are TRBV21-1 and TRBJ1-2; the DNA was not compared with TRBD1, the D call given in the table. TRBV21-1 is a pseudogene. The CDR3 runs to 14 residues. CDR3 residues: CASITRDRGYGYTF. CDR3 nucleotide sequence: TGTGCCAGCATCACCCGGGACAGGGGTTATGGCTACACCTTC.

V gene TRBV3-1 (or the pseudogene TRBV3-2) combines with J gene TRBJ1-3; D is undetermined. CDR3 length: 16 residues. The germline V and J ends were trimmed by 3 bases and 0 bases, with 12 bases remaining between them. Germline CDR1 and CDR2: LGHDT and YNNKEL (reference sequence). CDR3 residues: CASSHGDTSSGNTIYF. The CDR3 region has the DNA TGTGCCAGCAGCCACGGTGACACCTCCTCTGGAAACACCATATATTTT.